The 29 T cell receptor beta chains presented below share a single source sample, sequenced in a study of T cells in tuberculosis. Data came from immunoSEQ multiplex PCR; TCRdb stores just in-frame clones and leaves some out. The table records about 34,000 clones, 85% to 95% of them present only once. Time point indicated: new active TB diagnosis, blood taken before or within 7 days of starting treatment. Source: PBMCs, taken at tuberculosis diagnosis. Source of these receptors: an adult with tuberculosis.

This sequence joins TRBV28 and TRBJ2-6; D unresolved. V was cut by 7 bases and J by 0 bases, with 13 bases left in between. The CDR3 consists of 16 residues. Germline CDR1 is MDHEN and CDR2 is SYDVKM. The CDR3 bases are TGTGCCAGCACCCGAGGATCCCCCTCTGGGGCCAACGTCCTGACTTTC. It specifies CASTRGSPSGANVLTF.

The rearrangement joins TRBV7-2 to TRBJ2-7; D possibly corresponds to TRBD1 (5 bases). Germline V gives CDR1 SGHTA, CDR2 FQGNSA. There are 14 residues in the CDR3. Trimming took 1 base from V and 4 from J, leaving 11 bases between them. CDR3 sequence reads: CASSLGAGKYEQYF. For the CDR3, the DNA is TGTGCCAGCAGCTTAGGAGCAGGGAAGTACGAGCAGTACTTC. The full variable domain, in which reference TRBV7-2 and TRBJ2-7 provide the parts outside the CDR3, is GAGVSQSPSNKVTEKGKDVELRCDPISGHTALYWYRQSLGQGLEFLIYFQGNSAPDKSGLPSDRFSAERTGGSVSTLTIQRTQQEDSAVYLCASSLGAGKYEQYFGPGTRLTVT.

The chain links TRBV20-1 to TRBJ2-7; D ambiguous. The V gene lost 1 base and the J gene lost 9 bases, with 10 bases spanning the gap. CDR1 is DFQATT and CDR2 is SNEGSKA in the germline V gene (reference sequence). The length of the CDR3 is 11 residues. DNA for the CDR3: TGCAGTGCTAGAGTGAATGGTGGGCAGTACGTC. This codes for CSARVNGGQYV.

In its sample, this clone was seen once. This chain links TRBV23-1 with TRBJ2-3; D gene unclear. TRBV23-1 is sorted into the ORF group, with uncertain function. V was cut by 0 bases and J by 4 bases, with 8 bases left in between. The CDR3 loop spans 14 amino acids. The CDR3 reads CASSQSLLADTQYF. In DNA, the CDR3 is TGCGCCAGCAGTCAATCCTTGCTAGCAGATACGCAGTATTTT.

The chain uses TRBV6-5 and TRBJ1-1, with a possible D match to TRBD1 (5 bases). V lost 2 bases and J 2 bases, leaving 9 bases between the germline ends. This CDR3 contains 14 residues. Germline V lookup: CDR1 MNHEY, CDR2 SVGAGI. CDR3 sequence reads: CASSYRQGNTEAFF. CDR3 coding DNA: TGTGCCAGCAGTTACCGGCAGGGCAACACTGAAGCTTTCTTT.

The chain employs TRBV11-2 and TRBJ2-7; TRBD2 matches 11 bases. Losses at the gene ends were 0 bases for V and 3 bases for J; bases not matched to a gene: 4. The length of the CDR3 is 16 residues. Per germline, CDR1 SGHAT and CDR2 FQNNGV. CDR3 coding DNA: TGTGCCAGCAGCTTAGAGGTAGCGGGGGGGGTCTACGAGCAGTACTTC. It codes for CASSLEVAGGVYEQYF.

CDR3 residues: CAWSVGQTYGYTF. CDR3 coding DNA: TGTGCCTGGAGTGTGGGACAGACCTATGGCTACACCTTC. J is TRBJ1-2 and V is TRBV30; 7 nucleotides line up with TRBD1. V gave up 0 bases and J gave up 4 bases; unmatched junction bases: 2. Germline V CDR1 and CDR2: GTSNPN, SVGIG (reference sequence). This CDR3 region has 13 residues.

The chain has TRBV6-1 and TRBJ2-3, with a possible D match to TRBD2 (6 bases). The germline gives CDR1 MNHNS, CDR2 SASEGT. The CDR3 spans 14 residues. V lost 8 bases, J lost 3 bases, and 15 bases lay in between. CDR3: CASGARDLTDTQYF. CDR3 nucleotides: TGTGCCAGCGGCGCGCGGGACTTAACAGATACGCAGTATTTT.

This chain connects TRBV6-1 to TRBJ1-5, with a tentative D call TRBD1 (5 bases). V was pared by 2 bases and J by 4 bases, with 12 bases between. The CDR3 totals 15 residues. Germline CDR1 is MNHNS and CDR2 is SASEGT. The CDR3 DNA follows: TGTGCCAGCAGTGAAACCGGCGGGGGAAATCAGCCCCAGCATTTT. Protein sequence: CASSETGGGNQPQHF.

The V call is TRBV11-2, the J call TRBJ2-7; D is undetermined. In germline, CDR1 is SGHAT, CDR2 FQNNGV. Trimming removed 0 bases at V and 0 bases at J, with 9 bases between. The CDR3 is 15 amino acids. CDR3 residues: CASSLDNDFSYEQYV. CDR3 bases: TGTGCCAGCAGCTTAGATAACGACTTCTCCTACGAGCAGTACGTC.

The rearrangement joins TRBV18 to TRBJ1-5, with 7 nucleotides matching TRBD1. The germline V gene encodes CDR1 KGHSH and CDR2 LQKENI. Trimming cost V 2 bases and J 2 bases; bases outside gene matches: 9. This CDR3 contains 17 residues. The CDR3 sequence is CASSPLDRPYGNQPQHF. For the CDR3, the DNA is TGTGCCAGCTCACCATTGGACAGGCCCTACGGCAATCAGCCCCAGCATTTT.

This rearrangement joins TRBV11-2 to TRBJ2-3, with 7 bases that match TRBD2. With 4 bases clipped from V and 6 bases from J, the junction kept 13 bases outside the gene matches. The CDR3 has 16 amino acids. Germline values: CDR1 SGHAT, CDR2 FQNNGV. CDR3 nucleotides: TGTGCCAGCAGCTCCCGCGGGGGAATGGCAAAGGATACGCAGTATTTT. Its translation is CASSSRGGMAKDTQYF.

V and J are TRBV7-8 and TRBJ2-2, with TRBD2 matching over 11 bases. The J segment lost 7 bases and the V segment lost 6 bases, leaving 4 bases of the junction unmatched. CDR3 length equals 14 residues. Germline CDR1 and CDR2: SGHVS and FQNEAQ. The CDR3 nucleotides are TGTGCCAGCAGTCTCCTAGCGGGGGGCGGGGAGCTGTTTTTT. Residues: CASSLLAGGGELFF. The variable domain in full, with the rest retrieved from reference TRBV7-8 and TRBJ2-2, is GAGVSQSPRYKVAKRGQDVALRCDPISGHVSLFWYQQALGQGPEFLTYFQNEAQLDKSGLPSDRFFAERPEGSVSTLKIQRTQQEDSAVYLCASSLLAGGGELFFGEGSRLTVL.

The V call is TRBV11-2, the J call TRBJ1-2; D gene unclear. This CDR3 has 12 amino acids. Germline-derived CDR1 and CDR2 are SGHAT and FQNNGV. Trimming shortened V by 1 base and J by 8 bases, and 8 bases separated the two germline ends. CDR3 in DNA: TGTGCCAGCAGCTTAGTGGCTCGCGGCTACACCTTC. It translates to CASSLVARGYTF.

The chain uses TRBV2 and TRBJ1-5; weak D call: TRBD1 (5 bases). There are 15 residues in the CDR3. Germline V gene data show CDR1 as SNHLY and CDR2 as FYNNEI. V gave up 6 bases and J gave up 5 bases, with 17 bases separating them. The CDR3: CASSLDSPRHQPQHF. The DNA for the CDR3 is TGTGCCAGCAGCCTCGACAGTCCGAGGCATCAGCCCCAGCATTTT.

Only one count was recorded for this clone. V gene TRBV29-1 combines with J gene TRBJ1-3; no clear D. The ends were cut back, 7 bases at V and 0 bases at J, with 16 bases in the middle. Germline V CDR1 and CDR2: SQVTM, ANQGSEA. This CDR3 is built from 15 residues. The CDR3 region has the DNA TGCAGCGCTGGCCCCAGCGGAGCCTCTGGAAACACCATATATTTT. The encoded protein is CSAGPSGASGNTIYF.

The chain links TRBV10-2 to TRBJ2-1; 9 nucleotides line up with TRBD1. Per germline, CDR1 WSHSY and CDR2 SAAADI. The CDR3 is 18 amino acids. The junction had 19 bases not matched to a gene; V was cut back by 5 bases and J by 8 bases. The CDR3, as DNA: TGCGCCAGCAGTTCCGTCCCGGGACAGGGCGCAAAGGATGATGAGCAGTTCTTC. Translating it yields CASSSVPGQGAKDDEQFF.

The rearrangement uses TRBV7-2 and TRBJ1-2; the D is unclear. The V gene's germline CDR1 is SGHTA and CDR2 FQGNSA. Trimming shortened V by 4 bases and J by 6 bases, and 15 bases separated the two germline ends. This CDR3 has 14 amino acids. The CDR3 loop reads CASSSFDLRDGYTF. The CDR3 nucleotides are TGTGCCAGCAGCTCATTTGACTTGAGAGATGGCTACACCTTC.

The gene calls are TRBV4-1 and TRBJ2-1, with 8 bases that match TRBD1. The CDR3 sequence is 15 residues long. Germline V lookup: CDR1 MGHRA, CDR2 YSYEKL. J lost 7 bases, V lost 2 bases, and 7 bases had no gene match. In DNA form, the CDR3 reads TGCGCCAGCAGCCAACTACGGGACAGGTTGAATGAGCAGTTCTTC. As protein: CASSQLRDRLNEQFF.

The chain links TRBV9 to TRBJ2-1; TRBD2 matches 12 bases. Per germline, CDR1 SGDLS and CDR2 YYNGEE. The V and J ends lost 4 bases and 4 bases, in that order; junction bases with no gene match: 3. The CDR3 extends over 15 amino acids. Here the CDR3 reads CASSHLAGGYNEQFF. CDR3 in DNA: TGTGCCAGCAGCCACCTAGCGGGGGGGTACAATGAGCAGTTCTTC.

Worth noting for this clone: Sequence at one end of the junction differs from germline and may be a read error. The chain couples TRBV27 to TRBJ2-3; TRBD2 aligns across 16 bases. This CDR3 is built from 17 residues. Germline V gene data show CDR1 as MNHEY and CDR2 as SMNVEV (reference sequence). This CDR3 reads CATSPGTSGGAGNTQYF. The CDR3 region has the DNA TGTGCCACCAGTCCCGGGACTAGCGGGGGGGCCGGGAATACGCAGTATTTT.

This clone came up a few times. This chain connects TRBV5-1 to TRBJ2-7; 10 bases are shared with TRBD1. The length of the CDR3 is 15 residues. From germline, CDR1 is SGHRS and CDR2 YFSETQ. Germline trimming cut 0 bases from V and 6 bases from J; bases unmatched to any gene: 6. The CDR3 DNA is TGCGCCAGCAGCTTGGATGGGACAGGGGCGGCCGAGCAGTACTTC. Its protein product is CASSLDGTGAAEQYF.

The chain links TRBV6-5 to TRBJ1-5; TRBD1 might be the D (5 bases). Per germline, CDR1 MNHEY and CDR2 SVGAGI. V was clipped by 2 bases and J by 4 bases, with 6 bases between them. CDR3 length equals 13 residues. The CDR3 DNA follows: TGTGCCAGCAGTTACAGGGGTAATCAGCCCCAGCATTTT. The encoded protein is CASSYRGNQPQHF.

As DNA, the CDR3 is TGTGCCAGCAGCTTGGGGGGGAGTAATTCACCCCTCCACTTT. As protein: CASSLGGSNSPLHF. The genes are TRBV11-2 and TRBJ1-6; D is perhaps TRBD1 (5 bases). With 3 bases removed from V and 6 bases from J, the gap between germline ends came to 9 bases. The germline V gene has CDR1 SGHAT and CDR2 FQNNGV. The CDR3 extends over 14 amino acids.

CDR3 in amino acids: CASSPNDRGWSGNTIYF. The CDR3 DNA follows: TGTGCCAGCAGTCCAAATGACAGGGGCTGGTCTGGAAACACCATATATTTT. V and J are TRBV7-2 and TRBJ1-3; 8 nucleotides align to TRBD1. Germline V lookup: CDR1 SGHTA, CDR2 FQGNSA. Trimming removed 6 bases from V and 1 base from J; junction bases left unmatched: 11. The CDR3 length is 17 residues.

The gene calls are TRBV2 and TRBJ1-2; 9 nucleotides match TRBD1. V gave up 7 bases and J gave up 4 bases; unmatched junction bases: 4. CDR1 is SNHLY and CDR2 is FYNNEI in the germline V gene. This CDR3 region has 13 residues. Written as DNA, the CDR3 is TGTGCCAGCACCGGGGACAGGGCCTATGGCTACACCTTC. Translating gives CASTGDRAYGYTF.

The chain combines TRBV7-6 with TRBJ2-2; weak D call: TRBD2 (6 bases). This CDR3 is built from 13 residues. Germline V gives CDR1 SGHVS, CDR2 FNYEAQ. V dropped 8 bases and J dropped 2 bases, with 9 bases sitting between them. CDR3 sequence: CASVAVNTGELFF. The CDR3 bases are TGTGCCAGCGTAGCGGTAAACACCGGGGAGCTGTTTTTT.

The V gene is TRBV7-6, the J gene TRBJ2-3, with 9 bases identical to TRBD2. V shed 1 base and J 5 bases; nucleotides not matched to a gene: 10. The germline V gene encodes CDR1 SGHVS and CDR2 FNYEAQ. The CDR3 loop spans 17 amino acids. Written as DNA, the CDR3 is TGTGCCAGCAGCTTAGGGTCGGCTAGCGGGGAGGTAGATACGCAGTATTTT. It codes for CASSLGSASGEVDTQYF.

This clone was picked up one time. The V gene is TRBV19, the J gene TRBJ2-1, with unresolved D. Germline V CDR1 and CDR2: LNHDA, SQIVND (reference sequence). The CDR3 contains 15 residues. V gave up 5 bases and J gave up 0 bases, with 11 bases separating them. The CDR3 loop reads CASSLQSGSYNEQFF. For the CDR3, the DNA is TGTGCCAGTAGTCTGCAGTCAGGCTCCTACAATGAGCAGTTCTTC.